A selection of T cell receptor beta chains follows, all from one sample in a study of spatial heterogeneity in lung cancer. MiXCR, applied by TCRdb to the 5' RACE reads, yields one record per CDR3 protein. The sample carries roughly 2,200 distinct CDR3 sequences, less than 10% recorded once. Source: lung tumor tissue, taken at surgery. These TCRs come from a female donor with early-stage non-small cell lung cancer. CDR3s include the opening cysteine and the closing phenylalanine or tryptophan. Fields, in order: J gene, V gene, D gene, CDR3 length, clone size, CDR3 DNA, CDR3 protein. D genes are given only for firm matches. The size field is filled for only some rows; it gives once, few, many or a size class.

J: TRBJ1-6; V: TRBV7-2; D: -; length: 14; size: many; DNA: TGTGCCAGCAGTTTTGATCCCTTTAATTCACCCCTCCACTTT; CDR3: CASSFDPFNSPLHF
J: TRBJ2-6; V: TRBV7-9; D: -; length: 14; size: medium-sized; DNA: TGTGCCAGCAGGGGGGACTCTGGGGCCAACGTCCTGACTTTC; CDR3: CASRGDSGANVLTF
J: TRBJ2-7; V: TRBV7-3; D: -; length: 17; size: medium-sized; DNA: TGTGCCAGCAGCACCAGAGGGCCCCGGGACATCTCCTACGAGCAGTACTTC; CDR3: CASSTRGPRDISYEQYF
J: TRBJ2-1; V: TRBV4-2; D: TRBD2; length: 16; size: medium-sized; DNA: TGTGCCAGCAGCCAAGATGTAGCGGGAGGGTACAATGAGCAGTTCTTC; CDR3: CASSQDVAGGYNEQFF
J: TRBJ2-1; V: TRBV5-1; D: TRBD2; length: 14; size: medium-sized; DNA: TGCGCCAGCAGCCCGGGAGGAACCTACAATGAGCAGTTCTTC; CDR3: CASSPGGTYNEQFF
J: TRBJ1-1; V: TRBV18; D: -; length: 14; size: medium-sized; DNA: TGTGCCAGCTCACCAGACAGGACCAACACTGAAGCTTTCTTT; CDR3: CASSPDRTNTEAFF
J: TRBJ2-3; V: TRBV28; D: -; length: 15; size: medium-sized; DNA: TGTGCCAGCAGTTTGGCAGGATCAAGCACAGATACGCAGTATTTT; CDR3: CASSLAGSSTDTQYF
J: TRBJ2-5; V: TRBV5-5; D: TRBD1; length: 14; size: -; DNA: TGTGCCAGCAGCTGGGGGACAGGGCTAGAGACCCAGTACTTC; CDR3: CASSWGTGLETQYF
J: TRBJ2-3; V: TRBV12-3/TRBV12-4; D: -; length: 12; size: medium-sized; DNA: TGTGCCAGCACGGCGGATCCGGATACGCAGTATTTT; CDR3: CASTADPDTQYF
J: TRBJ2-5; V: TRBV6-5; D: TRBD1; length: 14; size: medium-sized; DNA: TGTGCCAGCAGCGGGACAGGGTGGGAAGAGACCCAGTACTTC; CDR3: CASSGTGWEETQYF
J: TRBJ2-3; V: TRBV7-9; D: -; length: 15; size: medium-sized; DNA: TGTGCCAGCAGCTCAACTTTACAGGGCACAGATACGCAGTATTTT; CDR3: CASSSTLQGTDTQYF
J: TRBJ2-1; V: TRBV20-1; D: TRBD2; length: 19; size: medium-sized; DNA: TGCAGTGCACCTTCCGTAGCGGGAACAATTGGGAGCTCCTACAATGAGCAGTTCTTC; CDR3: CSAPSVAGTIGSSYNEQFF
J: TRBJ2-1; V: TRBV4-2; D: TRBD1; length: 16; size: medium-sized; DNA: TGTGCCAGCAGCCAAGTACAGGGGATCTCCTACAATGAGCAGTTCTTC; CDR3: CASSQVQGISYNEQFF
J: TRBJ1-1; V: TRBV20-1; D: -; length: 11; size: large; DNA: TGCAGTGCTAGCCAGGGTGGTGAAGCTTTCTTT; CDR3: CSASQGGEAFF